The clone carrying this T cell receptor beta chain was observed a handful of times. What it binds is not known. Each TCR beta cDNA library carried unique molecular identifiers. TCRdb re-derived calls from the PCR reads in MiXCR, one entry per CDR3 protein. Of some 690,000 distinct CDR3 sequences in the sample, 55% to 60% were seen once. CDR3 size: 15 residues. Trimming cost V 7 bases and J 3 bases; bases outside gene matches: 7. In germline, CDR1 is LGHDT, CDR2 YNNKEL (reference sequence). The data were obtained in a study of post-analysis software for immune sequencing data. About the research overall: Relapsing-remitting, secondary progressive and progressive-relapsing forms made up the multiple sclerosis disease courses. Study-wide points: TRBV5-6, TRBV5-1 and TRBV20-1 were among five TRBV segments more frequent in patients than controls. Among multiple sclerosis patients, normalized Chao1 diversity was significantly below that of controls.

This sequence was found in a girl under 10 years old with multiple sclerosis. The sample consisted of blood. J is TRBJ2-5 and V is TRBV3-1, with 11 bases identical to TRBD2. Here the CDR3 DNA reads TGTGCCAGCACCAAAGTAGCGGGGGGGAAAGAGACCCAGTACTTC. It is translated as CASTKVAGGKETQYF.